Below, one T cell receptor (beta chain) is given with its context. Its antigen remains unidentified. The study ran its PCR with 60 Vbeta and 13 Jbeta primers. Method: immunoSEQ multiplex PCR; TCRdb's copy keeps in-frame clones and lacks some. The data contain about 180,000 clones, around 82% of them singletons. This record belongs to a study of cytomegalovirus exposure and HLA in healthy donors. The study's findings and limits: HLA allele associations emerged for roughly 17,000 TCR beta sequences in a later analysis, at 0.05 false discovery rate.

Germline-derived CDR1 and CDR2 are MDHEN and SYDVKM. The CDR3 contains 18 residues. V gave up 5 bases and J gave up 5 bases; unmatched junction bases: 20. The receptor comes from a woman between 25 and 40 years old in good health and CMV-seropositive. J is TRBJ1-2 and V is TRBV28; 7 bases map to TRBD1. The sequenced sample consisted of PBMCs. Here the CDR3 DNA reads TGTGCCAGCAGTCCTCCAGAGTACAGGGGACTCCGGCGGTATGGCTACACCTTC. Its translation: CASSPPEYRGLRRYGYTF.